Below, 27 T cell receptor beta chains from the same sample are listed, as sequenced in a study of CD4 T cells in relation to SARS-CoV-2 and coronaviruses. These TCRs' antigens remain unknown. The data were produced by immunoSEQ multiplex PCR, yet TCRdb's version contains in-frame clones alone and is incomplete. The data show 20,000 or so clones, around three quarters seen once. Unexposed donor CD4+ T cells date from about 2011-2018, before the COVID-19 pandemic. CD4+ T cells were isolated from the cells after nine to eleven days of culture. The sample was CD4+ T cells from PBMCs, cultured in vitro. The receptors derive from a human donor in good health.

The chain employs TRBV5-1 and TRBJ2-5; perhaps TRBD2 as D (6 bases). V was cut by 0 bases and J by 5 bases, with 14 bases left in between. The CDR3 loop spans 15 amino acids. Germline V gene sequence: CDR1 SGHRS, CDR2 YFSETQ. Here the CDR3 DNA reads TGCGCCAGCAGCTTGGCCCTGGCGGGGCAGGAGACCCAGTACTTC. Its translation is CASSLALAGQETQYF.

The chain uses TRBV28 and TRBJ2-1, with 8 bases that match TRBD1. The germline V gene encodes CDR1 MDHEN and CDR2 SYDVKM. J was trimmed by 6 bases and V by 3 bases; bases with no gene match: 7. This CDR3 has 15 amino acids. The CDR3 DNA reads TGTGCCAGCAGTTTCCTGGACAGGGTGGGCAATGAGCAGTTCTTC. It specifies CASSFLDRVGNEQFF.

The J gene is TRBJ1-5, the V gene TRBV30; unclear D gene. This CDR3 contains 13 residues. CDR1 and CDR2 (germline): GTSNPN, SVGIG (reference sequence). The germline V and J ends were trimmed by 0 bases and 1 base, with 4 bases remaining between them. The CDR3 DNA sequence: TGTGCCTGGAGTGTACGAAGCAATCAGCCCCAGCATTTT. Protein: CAWSVRSNQPQHF.

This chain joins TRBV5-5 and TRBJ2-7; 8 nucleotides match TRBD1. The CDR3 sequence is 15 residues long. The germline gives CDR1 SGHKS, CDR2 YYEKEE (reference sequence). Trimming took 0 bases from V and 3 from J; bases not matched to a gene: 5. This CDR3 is CASSLGEDRGYEQYF. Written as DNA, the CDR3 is TGTGCCAGCAGCTTGGGGGAAGACAGGGGCTACGAGCAGTACTTC.

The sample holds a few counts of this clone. The CDR3 protein is CATRTGFTGELFF. The CDR3 DNA is TGTGCCACCAGAACAGGGTTCACCGGGGAGCTGTTTTTT. The V and J genes are TRBV24-1 and TRBJ2-2; D may be TRBD1 (6 bases). CDR1 KGHDR and CDR2 SFDVKD come from the germline V gene. V was pared by 7 bases and J by 4 bases, with 9 bases between. The CDR3 length is 13 residues.

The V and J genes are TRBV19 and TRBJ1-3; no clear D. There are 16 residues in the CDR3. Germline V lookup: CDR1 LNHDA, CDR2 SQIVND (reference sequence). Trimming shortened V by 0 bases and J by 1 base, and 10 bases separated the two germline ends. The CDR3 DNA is TGTGCCAGTAGTATAGATCACGGGGTATCTGGAAACACCATATATTTT. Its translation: CASSIDHGVSGNTIYF.

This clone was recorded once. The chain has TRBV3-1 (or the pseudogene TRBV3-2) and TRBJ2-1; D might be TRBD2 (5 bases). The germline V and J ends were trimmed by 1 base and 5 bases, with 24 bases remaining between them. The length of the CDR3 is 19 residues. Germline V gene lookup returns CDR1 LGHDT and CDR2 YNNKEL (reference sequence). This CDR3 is CASSQVIPASASLNNEQFF. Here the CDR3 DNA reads TGTGCCAGCAGCCAAGTGATCCCTGCATCCGCTAGCCTTAACAATGAGCAGTTCTTC.

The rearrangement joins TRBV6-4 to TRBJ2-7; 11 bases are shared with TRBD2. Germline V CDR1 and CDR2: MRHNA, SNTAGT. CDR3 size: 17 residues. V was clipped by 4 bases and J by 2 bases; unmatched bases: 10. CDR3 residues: CASSGPDSGRVAYEQYF. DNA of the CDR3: TGTGCCAGCAGTGGGCCTGATAGCGGGAGGGTCGCCTACGAGCAGTACTTC.

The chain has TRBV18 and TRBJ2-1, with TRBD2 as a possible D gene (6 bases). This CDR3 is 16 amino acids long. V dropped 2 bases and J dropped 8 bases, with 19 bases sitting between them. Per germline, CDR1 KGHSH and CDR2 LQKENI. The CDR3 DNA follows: TGTGCCAGCTCACCAGCAACGGGAGTATATGGCTATGAGCAGTTCTTC. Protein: CASSPATGVYGYEQFF.

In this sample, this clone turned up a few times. CDR3 protein: CASGSGLGNTGELFF. CDR3 DNA sequence: TGTGCCAGCGGTTCCGGCCTAGGGAACACCGGGGAGCTGTTTTTT. The V gene is TRBV11-2, the J gene TRBJ2-2; no firm D call. V gave up 8 bases and J gave up 1 base, with 14 bases separating them. The CDR3 spans 15 residues. Germline-derived CDR1 and CDR2 are SGHAT and FQNNGV.

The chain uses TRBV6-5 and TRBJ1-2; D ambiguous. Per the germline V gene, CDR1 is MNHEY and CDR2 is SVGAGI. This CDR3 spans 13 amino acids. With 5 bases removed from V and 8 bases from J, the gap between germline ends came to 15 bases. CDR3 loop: CASSTTDGGGYTF. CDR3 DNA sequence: TGTGCCAGCAGTACCACGGACGGAGGGGGCTACACCTTC.

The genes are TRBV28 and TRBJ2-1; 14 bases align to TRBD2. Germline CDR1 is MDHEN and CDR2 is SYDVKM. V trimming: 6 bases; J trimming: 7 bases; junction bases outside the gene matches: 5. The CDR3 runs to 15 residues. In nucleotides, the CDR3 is TGTGCCAGCAGCCGGACTAGCGGGAGGATAAATGAGCAGTTCTTC. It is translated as CASSRTSGRINEQFF.

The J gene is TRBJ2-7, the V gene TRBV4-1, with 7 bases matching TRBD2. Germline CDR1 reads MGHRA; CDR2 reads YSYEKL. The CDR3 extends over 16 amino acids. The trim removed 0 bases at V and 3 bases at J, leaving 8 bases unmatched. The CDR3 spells CASSQDPASGGYEQYF. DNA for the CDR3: TGCGCCAGCAGCCAAGATCCGGCTAGCGGAGGCTACGAGCAGTACTTC.

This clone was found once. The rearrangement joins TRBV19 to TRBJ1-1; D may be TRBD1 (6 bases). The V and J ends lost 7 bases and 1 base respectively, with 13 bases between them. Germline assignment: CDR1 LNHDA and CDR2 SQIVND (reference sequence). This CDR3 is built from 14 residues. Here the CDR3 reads CASKSPGENTEAFF. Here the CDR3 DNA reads TGTGCCAGTAAAAGCCCAGGGGAGAACACTGAAGCTTTCTTT. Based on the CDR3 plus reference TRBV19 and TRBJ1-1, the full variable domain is DGGITQSPKYLFRKEGQNVTLSCEQNLNHDAMYWYRQDPGQGLRLIYYSQIVNDFQKGDIAEGYSVSREKKESFPLTVTSAQKNPTAFYLCASKSPGENTEAFFGQGTRLTVV.

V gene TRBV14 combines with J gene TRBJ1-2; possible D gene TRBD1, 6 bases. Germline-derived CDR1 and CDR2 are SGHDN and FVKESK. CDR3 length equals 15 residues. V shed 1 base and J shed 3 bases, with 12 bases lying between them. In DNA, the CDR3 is TGTGCCAGCAGCCAAGGAACGGGGGGCTACTATGGCTACACCTTC. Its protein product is CASSQGTGGYYGYTF.

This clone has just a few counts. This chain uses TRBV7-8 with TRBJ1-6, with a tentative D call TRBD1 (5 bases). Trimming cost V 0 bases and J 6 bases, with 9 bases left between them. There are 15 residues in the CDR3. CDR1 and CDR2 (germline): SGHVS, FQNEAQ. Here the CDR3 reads CASSLAGTINSPLHF. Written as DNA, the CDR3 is TGTGCCAGCAGCTTAGCGGGGACGATTAATTCACCCCTCCACTTT.

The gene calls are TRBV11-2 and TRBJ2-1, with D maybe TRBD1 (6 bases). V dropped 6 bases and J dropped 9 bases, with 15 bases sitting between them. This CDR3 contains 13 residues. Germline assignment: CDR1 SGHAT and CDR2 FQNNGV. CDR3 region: CASRPGTNAEQFF. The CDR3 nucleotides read TGTGCCAGCAGACCCGGGACAAACGCTGAGCAGTTCTTC.

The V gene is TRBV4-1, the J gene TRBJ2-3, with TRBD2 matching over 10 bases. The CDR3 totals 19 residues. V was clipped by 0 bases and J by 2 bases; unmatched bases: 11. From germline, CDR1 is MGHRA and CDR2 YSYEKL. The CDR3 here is CASSQERYGTSDLTDTQYF. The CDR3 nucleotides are TGCGCCAGCAGCCAAGAACGGTACGGGACTAGCGACCTCACAGATACGCAGTATTTT.

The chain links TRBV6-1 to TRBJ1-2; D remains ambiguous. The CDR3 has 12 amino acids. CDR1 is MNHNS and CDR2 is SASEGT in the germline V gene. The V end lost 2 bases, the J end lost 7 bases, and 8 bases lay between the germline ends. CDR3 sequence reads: CASSEYFPGYTF. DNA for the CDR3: TGTGCCAGCAGTGAATACTTCCCTGGCTACACCTTC.

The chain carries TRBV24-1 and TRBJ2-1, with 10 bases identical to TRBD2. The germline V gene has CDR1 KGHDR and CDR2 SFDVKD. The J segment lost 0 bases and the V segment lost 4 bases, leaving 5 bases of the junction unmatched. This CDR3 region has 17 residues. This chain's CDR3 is CATSEGTSANSYNEQFF. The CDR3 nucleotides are TGTGCCACCAGTGAGGGGACTAGCGCGAACTCCTACAATGAGCAGTTCTTC.

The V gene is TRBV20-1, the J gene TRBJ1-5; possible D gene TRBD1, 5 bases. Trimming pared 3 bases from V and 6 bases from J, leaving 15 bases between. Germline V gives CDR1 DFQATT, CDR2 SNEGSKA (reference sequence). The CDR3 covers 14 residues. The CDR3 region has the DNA TGCAGTGCTAGTGAGGGGCAGGGAACTCAGCCCCAGCATTTT. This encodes CSASEGQGTQPQHF.

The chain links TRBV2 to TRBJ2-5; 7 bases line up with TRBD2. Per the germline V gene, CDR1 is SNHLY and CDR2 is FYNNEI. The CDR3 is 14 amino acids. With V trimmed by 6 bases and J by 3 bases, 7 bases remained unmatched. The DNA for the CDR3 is TGTGCCAGCAGACGGCTAGCGGTCAAAGAGACCCAGTACTTC. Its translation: CASRRLAVKETQYF.

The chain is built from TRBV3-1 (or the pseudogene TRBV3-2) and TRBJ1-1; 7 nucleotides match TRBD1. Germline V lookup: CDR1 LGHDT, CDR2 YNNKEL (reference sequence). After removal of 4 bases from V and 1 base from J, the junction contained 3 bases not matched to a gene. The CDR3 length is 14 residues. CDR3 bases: TGTGCCAGCAGCCTGGGACAGCCGAACACTGAAGCTTTCTTT. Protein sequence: CASSLGQPNTEAFF.

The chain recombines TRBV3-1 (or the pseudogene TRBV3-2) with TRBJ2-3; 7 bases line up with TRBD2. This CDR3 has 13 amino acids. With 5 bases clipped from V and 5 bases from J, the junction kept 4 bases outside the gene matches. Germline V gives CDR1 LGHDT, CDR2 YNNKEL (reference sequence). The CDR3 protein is CASSGTTRDTQYF. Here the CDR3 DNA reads TGTGCCAGCAGCGGGACTACCAGAGATACGCAGTATTTT.

The CDR3 protein is CASSLGTANEKLFF. CDR3 nucleotide sequence: TGCGCCAGCAGCTTGGGGACAGCTAATGAAAAACTGTTTTTT. The chain recombines TRBV5-1 with TRBJ1-4, with a weak D call TRBD1 (6 bases). V shed 0 bases and J shed 3 bases, with 6 bases lying between them. Germline V lookup: CDR1 SGHRS, CDR2 YFSETQ. This CDR3 spans 14 amino acids.

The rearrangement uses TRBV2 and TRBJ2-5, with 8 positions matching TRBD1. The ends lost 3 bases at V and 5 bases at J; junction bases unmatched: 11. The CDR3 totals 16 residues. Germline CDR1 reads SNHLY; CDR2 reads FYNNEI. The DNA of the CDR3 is TGTGCCAGCAGTGACTTAGGCAGGGGGCTTTCGGAGACCCAGTACTTC. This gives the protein CASSDLGRGLSETQYF.

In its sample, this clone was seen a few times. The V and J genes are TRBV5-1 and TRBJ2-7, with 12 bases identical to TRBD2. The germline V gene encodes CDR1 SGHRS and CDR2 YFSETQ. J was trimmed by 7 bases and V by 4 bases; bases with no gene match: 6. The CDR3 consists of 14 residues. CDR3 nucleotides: TGCGCCAGCAGCAACGGACTAGCGGGATTGGAGCAGTACTTC. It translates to CASSNGLAGLEQYF.